A selection of T cell receptor beta chains follows, all from one sample in a study of blood T cell repertoires in COVID-19. The method was immunoSEQ multiplex PCR; TCRdb's version includes in-frame clones alone and lacks a portion of them. The data contain 160,000 or so clones, approximately 90% of them singletons. The sample taken for sequencing was PBMCs or T cells enriched from blood (not recorded which). The receptors were sampled from a woman aged 45-65 years who had recovered from COVID-19. Both conserved end residues are part of each CDR3. A D gene is named only where the DNA matches it firmly. Only part of the rows carry a size: once, few, many, or a class if the clone is expanded.

j_gene: TRBJ1-1; d_gene: TRBD1; abundance: NA; v_gene: TRBV6-5; len: 14; CDR3aa: CASSTGTGAGEAFF; CDR3nt: TGTGCCAGCAGTACTGGGACAGGGGCTGGTGAAGCTTTCTTT
j_gene: TRBJ1-1; d_gene: NA; abundance: NA; v_gene: TRBV24-1; len: 13; CDR3aa: CATSDNRATEAFF; CDR3nt: TGTGCCACCAGTGATAACAGGGCCACTGAAGCTTTCTTT
j_gene: TRBJ2-1; d_gene: NA; abundance: NA; v_gene: TRBV30; len: 16; CDR3aa: CAWSVLGRLGVNEQFF; CDR3nt: TGTGCCTGGAGTGTACTGGGCAGGCTGGGCGTGAATGAGCAGTTCTTC
j_gene: TRBJ2-7; d_gene: TRBD1; abundance: NA; v_gene: TRBV11-2; len: 15; CDR3aa: CASSPRRTGIYEQYF; CDR3nt: TGTGCCAGCAGCCCGCGCCGGACAGGGATCTACGAGCAGTACTTC
j_gene: TRBJ2-3; d_gene: NA; abundance: NA; v_gene: TRBV7-3; len: 17; CDR3aa: CASSKSGTRSGTDTQYF; CDR3nt: TGTGCCAGCAGCAAATCCGGGACACGGAGCGGCACAGATACGCAGTATTTT
j_gene: TRBJ1-1; d_gene: TRBD1; abundance: once; v_gene: TRBV19; len: 15; CDR3aa: CASSTQTGGNTEAFF; CDR3nt: TGTGCCAGTAGTACCCAGACAGGGGGAAACACTGAAGCTTTCTTT
j_gene: TRBJ2-3; d_gene: NA; abundance: NA; v_gene: TRBV19; len: 17; CDR3aa: CASSIPGSASAGDTQYF; CDR3nt: TGTGCCAGTAGTATACCGGGGTCCGCAAGCGCGGGGGATACGCAGTATTTT
j_gene: TRBJ1-1; d_gene: TRBD1; abundance: NA; v_gene: TRBV2; len: 12; CDR3aa: CASSAGTGGAFF; CDR3nt: TGTGCCAGCAGTGCCGGGACAGGGGGAGCTTTCTTT
j_gene: TRBJ2-4; d_gene: NA; abundance: NA; v_gene: TRBV6-5; len: 16; CDR3aa: CASSSWQAGAKNIQYF; CDR3nt: TGTGCCAGCAGTTCCTGGCAGGCGGGAGCCAAAAACATTCAGTACTTC
j_gene: TRBJ1-2; d_gene: NA; abundance: few; v_gene: TRBV19; len: 12; CDR3aa: CASSQTREGYTF; CDR3nt: TGTGCCAGTAGCCAGACCCGGGAGGGCTACACCTTC
j_gene: TRBJ1-1; d_gene: NA; abundance: NA; v_gene: TRBV2; len: 14; CDR3aa: CASSAPTKNTEAFF; CDR3nt: TGTGCCAGCAGCGCCCCGACAAAGAACACTGAAGCTTTCTTT
j_gene: TRBJ1-2; d_gene: TRBD1; abundance: once; v_gene: TRBV12-3/TRBV12-4; len: 13; CDR3aa: CASSSRGAYGYTF; CDR3nt: TGTGCCAGCAGTTCCAGGGGGGCCTATGGCTACACCTTC
j_gene: TRBJ1-5; d_gene: NA; abundance: NA; v_gene: TRBV6-2/TRBV6-3; len: 16; CDR3aa: CASSYSMGAGNQPQHF; CDR3nt: TGTGCCAGCAGTTACTCGATGGGGGCTGGGAATCAGCCCCAGCATTTT
j_gene: TRBJ1-1; d_gene: TRBD1; abundance: NA; v_gene: TRBV6-5; len: 14; CDR3aa: CASSYGDRGIEAFF; CDR3nt: TGTGCCAGCAGTTACGGGGACAGGGGAATTGAAGCTTTCTTT
j_gene: TRBJ1-6; d_gene: TRBD1; abundance: NA; v_gene: TRBV7-7; len: 13; CDR3aa: CASSLGQGAPLHF; CDR3nt: TGTGCCAGCAGCTTAGGACAGGGTGCGCCCCTCCACTTT
j_gene: TRBJ1-4; d_gene: TRBD1; abundance: NA; v_gene: TRBV7-9; len: 13; CDR3aa: CASSPRTGEKLFF; CDR3nt: TGTGCCAGCAGCCCTCGGACAGGGGAAAAACTGTTTTTT
j_gene: TRBJ1-6; d_gene: TRBD1; abundance: few; v_gene: TRBV4-3; len: 15; CDR3aa: CASSQDRGPDSPLHF; CDR3nt: TGCGCCAGCAGCCAAGACAGGGGGCCCGATTCACCCCTCCACTTT
j_gene: TRBJ2-1; d_gene: TRBD2; abundance: NA; v_gene: TRBV7-6; len: 13; CDR3aa: CASSPVAGAEQFF; CDR3nt: TGTGCCAGCAGCCCTGTAGCGGGGGCTGAGCAGTTCTTC
j_gene: TRBJ2-3; d_gene: NA; abundance: NA; v_gene: TRBV4-3; len: 17; CDR3aa: CASSQGGGGQGTDTQYF; CDR3nt: TGCGCCAGCAGCCAAGGAGGGGGGGGCCAGGGCACAGATACGCAGTATTTT
j_gene: TRBJ1-1; d_gene: NA; abundance: NA; v_gene: TRBV7-6; len: 15; CDR3aa: CASSLIAGPVTEAFF; CDR3nt: TGTGCCAGCAGCTTAATCGCAGGGCCGGTCACTGAAGCTTTCTTT
j_gene: TRBJ1-2; d_gene: TRBD1; abundance: NA; v_gene: TRBV3-1/TRBV3-2; len: 15; CDR3aa: CASSRTGQGYYGYTF; CDR3nt: TGTGCCAGCAGCCGTACCGGACAGGGGTACTATGGCTACACCTTC
j_gene: TRBJ1-2; d_gene: TRBD1; abundance: few; v_gene: TRBV18; len: 15; CDR3aa: CASSPLQGATYGYTF; CDR3nt: TGTGCCAGCTCACCACTGCAGGGGGCAACCTATGGCTACACCTTC
j_gene: TRBJ1-4; d_gene: NA; abundance: NA; v_gene: TRBV25-1; len: 13; CDR3aa: CASSAGHVEKLFF; CDR3nt: TGTGCCAGCAGTGCAGGGCACGTAGAGAAACTGTTTTTT
j_gene: TRBJ2-2; d_gene: NA; abundance: NA; v_gene: TRBV5-1; len: 13; CDR3aa: CASSPSNTGELFF; CDR3nt: TGCGCCAGCAGCCCCTCGAACACCGGGGAGCTGTTTTTT
j_gene: TRBJ2-5; d_gene: NA; abundance: NA; v_gene: TRBV7-2; len: 16; CDR3aa: CASSPPRGGRQETQYF; CDR3nt: TGTGCCAGCAGCCCTCCTAGAGGGGGACGCCAAGAGACCCAGTACTTC
j_gene: TRBJ1-5; d_gene: NA; abundance: NA; v_gene: TRBV12-3/TRBV12-4; len: 11; CDR3aa: CASSLAAVQHF; CDR3nt: TGTGCCAGCAGCCTGGCTGCGGTCCAGCATTTT
j_gene: TRBJ2-7; d_gene: NA; abundance: NA; v_gene: TRBV2; len: 12; CDR3aa: CASKDSYYEQYF; CDR3nt: TGTGCCAGCAAGGACAGCTACTACGAGCAGTACTTC
j_gene: TRBJ2-5; d_gene: NA; abundance: once; v_gene: TRBV27; len: 14; CDR3aa: CASSLSFRGETQYF; CDR3nt: TGTGCCAGCAGTTTATCGTTCAGGGGAGAGACCCAGTACTTC
j_gene: TRBJ2-1; d_gene: TRBD2; abundance: NA; v_gene: TRBV7-7; len: 17; CDR3aa: CASSPQLAGGTYNEQFF; CDR3nt: TGTGCTAGCAGCCCCCAACTAGCGGGGGGGACCTACAATGAGCAGTTCTTC
j_gene: TRBJ1-1; d_gene: NA; abundance: once; v_gene: TRBV9; len: 17; CDR3aa: CASSPSLGTTLYTEAFF; CDR3nt: TGTGCCAGCAGCCCATCTCTCGGGACTACGCTTTACACTGAAGCTTTCTTT
j_gene: TRBJ2-5; d_gene: NA; abundance: NA; v_gene: TRBV5-8; len: 15; CDR3aa: CASSFPPGRQETQYF; CDR3nt: TGTGCCAGCAGCTTCCCCCCAGGCCGTCAAGAGACCCAGTACTTC
j_gene: TRBJ2-3; d_gene: NA; abundance: NA; v_gene: TRBV7-2; len: 12; CDR3aa: CASSAYTDTQYF; CDR3nt: TGTGCCAGCAGCGCCTATACAGATACGCAGTATTTT
j_gene: TRBJ2-2; d_gene: TRBD1; abundance: NA; v_gene: TRBV18; len: 19; CDR3aa: CASSPRSHPQGANTGELFF; CDR3nt: TGTGCCAGCTCGCCGCGATCCCACCCCCAGGGGGCCAACACCGGGGAGCTGTTTTTT
j_gene: TRBJ1-5; d_gene: NA; abundance: NA; v_gene: TRBV19; len: 17; CDR3aa: CASSIWKGANTNQPQHF; CDR3nt: TGTGCCAGTAGTATATGGAAAGGGGCCAATACCAATCAGCCCCAGCATTTT
j_gene: TRBJ2-5; d_gene: NA; abundance: NA; v_gene: TRBV9; len: 16; CDR3aa: CASSVGGGSAQETQYF; CDR3nt: TGTGCCAGCAGCGTAGGTGGAGGGTCGGCCCAAGAGACCCAGTACTTC
j_gene: TRBJ2-7; d_gene: NA; abundance: NA; v_gene: TRBV4-3; len: 13; CDR3aa: CASSRRDNYEQYF; CDR3nt: TGCGCCAGCAGCCGCCGGGACAACTACGAGCAGTACTTC
j_gene: TRBJ1-2; d_gene: TRBD1; abundance: NA; v_gene: TRBV5-4; len: 13; CDR3aa: CASSADRGGGYTF; CDR3nt: TGTGCCAGCAGCGCGGACAGGGGCGGAGGCTACACCTTC
j_gene: TRBJ1-2; d_gene: NA; abundance: NA; v_gene: TRBV21-1; len: 11; CDR3aa: CARVPNYGYTF; CDR3nt: TGTGCGCGAGTCCCTAACTATGGCTACACCTTC
j_gene: TRBJ2-4; d_gene: NA; abundance: NA; v_gene: TRBV7-6; len: 13; CDR3aa: CASSPQGPNIQYF; CDR3nt: TGTGCCAGCAGCCCGCAGGGTCCGAACATTCAGTACTTC
j_gene: TRBJ2-5; d_gene: NA; abundance: NA; v_gene: TRBV20-1; len: 13; CDR3aa: CSASHGSQGTQYF; CDR3nt: TGCAGTGCTAGTCACGGCTCTCAGGGGACCCAGTACTTC
j_gene: TRBJ2-7; d_gene: NA; abundance: NA; v_gene: TRBV27; len: 13; CDR3aa: CASSLAGPYEQYF; CDR3nt: TGTGCCAGCAGTTTAGCGGGGCCCTACGAGCAGTACTTC